Listed below are T cell receptor beta chains from one sample, sequenced in a study of cytomegalovirus exposure and HLA in healthy donors. TCRdb keeps only in-frame clones here, not all; method: immunoSEQ multiplex PCR. In all, the sample yields over 100,000 clones. Input material: PBMCs. The receptors stem from a man younger than 40 in good health and CMV-seronegative. Each CDR3 is given without its conserved first and last residue.

v_gene: TRBV2
j_gene: TRBJ2-5
CDR3aa: ATTGGGQETQY

v_gene: TRBV27
j_gene: TRBJ1-1
CDR3aa: ASSLAQGNTEAF

v_gene: TRBV6-5
j_gene: TRBJ1-2
CDR3aa: ASSKGQGGGYT

v_gene: TRBV11-2
j_gene: TRBJ1-1
CDR3aa: ASSTQIMNTEAF

v_gene: TRBV5-1
j_gene: TRBJ1-2
CDR3aa: ASSPDSFIYGYT

v_gene: TRBV7-9
j_gene: TRBJ2-1
CDR3aa: ASSLEASGGRGKQF

v_gene: TRBV7-9
j_gene: TRBJ2-1
CDR3aa: ASSLVERSPYNEQF

v_gene: TRBV6-6
j_gene: TRBJ2-2
CDR3aa: ASSYSTPFRELF

v_gene: TRBV7-6
j_gene: TRBJ2-7
CDR3aa: ASSITGVTSSYEQY

v_gene: TRBV6-5
j_gene: TRBJ2-3
CDR3aa: ASSYGGESTDTQY

v_gene: TRBV6-5
j_gene: TRBJ2-2
CDR3aa: ASTRAPGELF

v_gene: TRBV4-3
j_gene: TRBJ2-1
CDR3aa: ASSPEIGTGLF

v_gene: TRBV7-2
j_gene: TRBJ1-5
CDR3aa: ASSSTGGGSHQPQH

v_gene: TRBV4-1
j_gene: TRBJ1-5
CDR3aa: ASSQAGHLTPQPQH

v_gene: TRBV13
j_gene: TRBJ2-1
CDR3aa: ASSAGWSSYNEQF

v_gene: TRBV6-5
j_gene: TRBJ1-1
CDR3aa: ASSYGQAGTEAF

v_gene: TRBV7-8
j_gene: TRBJ2-5
CDR3aa: ASTRGTAEETQY